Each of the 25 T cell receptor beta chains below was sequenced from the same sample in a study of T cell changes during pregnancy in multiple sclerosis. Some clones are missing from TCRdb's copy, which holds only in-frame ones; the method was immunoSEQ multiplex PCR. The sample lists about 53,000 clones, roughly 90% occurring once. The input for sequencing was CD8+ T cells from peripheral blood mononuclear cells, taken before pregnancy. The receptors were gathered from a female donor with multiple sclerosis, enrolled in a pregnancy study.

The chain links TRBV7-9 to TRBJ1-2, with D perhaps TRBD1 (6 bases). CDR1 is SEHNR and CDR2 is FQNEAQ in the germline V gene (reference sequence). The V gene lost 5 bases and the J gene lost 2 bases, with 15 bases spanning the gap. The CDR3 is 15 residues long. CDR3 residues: CASSTNQGTNYGYTF. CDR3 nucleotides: TGTGCCAGCAGCACGAATCAGGGGACCAACTATGGCTACACCTTC. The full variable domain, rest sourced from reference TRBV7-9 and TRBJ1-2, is DTGVSQNPRHKITKRGQNVTFRCDPISEHNRLYWYRQTLGQGPEFLTYFQNEAQLEKSRLLSDRFSAERPKGSFSTLEIQRTEQGDSAMYLCASSTNQGTNYGYTFGSGTRLTVV.

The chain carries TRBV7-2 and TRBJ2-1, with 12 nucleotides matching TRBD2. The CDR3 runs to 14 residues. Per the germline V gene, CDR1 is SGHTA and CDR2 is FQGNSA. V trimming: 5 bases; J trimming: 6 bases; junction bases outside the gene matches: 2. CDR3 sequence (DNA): TGTGCCAGCAGCCCGGGACTAGCGGGCAATGAGCAGTTCTTC. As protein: CASSPGLAGNEQFF.

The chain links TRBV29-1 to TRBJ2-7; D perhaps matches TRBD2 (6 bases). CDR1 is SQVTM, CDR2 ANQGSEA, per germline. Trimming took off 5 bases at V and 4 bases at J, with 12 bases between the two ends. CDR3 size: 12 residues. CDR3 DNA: TGCAGCGTTCGACGGAGGGGTTACGAGCAGTACTTC. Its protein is CSVRRRGYEQYF.

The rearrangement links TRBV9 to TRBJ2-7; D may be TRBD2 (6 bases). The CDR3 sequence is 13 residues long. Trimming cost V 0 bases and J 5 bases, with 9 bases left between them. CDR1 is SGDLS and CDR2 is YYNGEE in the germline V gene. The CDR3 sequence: CASSVATGDEQYF. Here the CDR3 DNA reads TGTGCCAGCAGCGTAGCGACGGGGGACGAGCAGTACTTC.

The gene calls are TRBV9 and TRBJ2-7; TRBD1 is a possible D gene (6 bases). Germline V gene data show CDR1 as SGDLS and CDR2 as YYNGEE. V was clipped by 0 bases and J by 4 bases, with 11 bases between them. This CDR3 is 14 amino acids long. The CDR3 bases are TGTGCCAGCAGCGTAGGGGGACAACAGTACGAGCAGTACTTC. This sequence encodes CASSVGGQQYEQYF.

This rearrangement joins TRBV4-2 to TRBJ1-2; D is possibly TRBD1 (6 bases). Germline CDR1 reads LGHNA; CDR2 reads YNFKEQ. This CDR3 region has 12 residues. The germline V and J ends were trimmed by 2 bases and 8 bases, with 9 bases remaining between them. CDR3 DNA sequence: TGTGCCAGCAGCCAATATGGGGGCGGCTACACCTTC. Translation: CASSQYGGGYTF.

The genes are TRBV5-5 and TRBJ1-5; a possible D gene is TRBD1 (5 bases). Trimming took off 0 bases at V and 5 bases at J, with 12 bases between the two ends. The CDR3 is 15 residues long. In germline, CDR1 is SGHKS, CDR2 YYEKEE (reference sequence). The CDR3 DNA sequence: TGTGCCAGCAGCTTGGCGGGGGAAGGGTATCAGCCCCAGCATTTT. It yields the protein CASSLAGEGYQPQHF.

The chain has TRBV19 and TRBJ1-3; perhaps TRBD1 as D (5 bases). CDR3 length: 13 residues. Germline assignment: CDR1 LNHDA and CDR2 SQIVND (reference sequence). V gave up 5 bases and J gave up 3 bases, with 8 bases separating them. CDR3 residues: CASSRGGGNTIYF. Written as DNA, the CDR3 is TGTGCCAGTAGTCGGGGGGGTGGAAACACCATATATTTT.

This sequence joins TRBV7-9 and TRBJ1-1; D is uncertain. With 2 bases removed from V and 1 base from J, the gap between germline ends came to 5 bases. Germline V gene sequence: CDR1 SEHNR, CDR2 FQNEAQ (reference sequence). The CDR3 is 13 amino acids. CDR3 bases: TGTGCCAGCAGCTTACACACGAACACTGAAGCTTTCTTT. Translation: CASSLHTNTEAFF.

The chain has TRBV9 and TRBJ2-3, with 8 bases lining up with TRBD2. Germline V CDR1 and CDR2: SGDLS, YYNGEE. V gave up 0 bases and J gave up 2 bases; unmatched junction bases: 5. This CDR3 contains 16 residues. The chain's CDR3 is CASSVVPAGATDTQYF. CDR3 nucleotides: TGTGCCAGCAGCGTAGTCCCAGCGGGGGCCACAGATACGCAGTATTTT.

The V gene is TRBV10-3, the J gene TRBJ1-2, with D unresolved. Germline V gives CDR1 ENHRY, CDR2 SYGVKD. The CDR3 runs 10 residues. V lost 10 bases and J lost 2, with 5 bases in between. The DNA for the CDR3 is TGTGCCACCCTAAACTATGGCTACACCTTC. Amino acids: CATLNYGYTF.

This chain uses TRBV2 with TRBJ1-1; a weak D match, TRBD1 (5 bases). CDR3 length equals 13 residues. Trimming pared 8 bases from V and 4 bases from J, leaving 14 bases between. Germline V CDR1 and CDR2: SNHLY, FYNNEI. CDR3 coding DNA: TGTGCCAGCTCCTCAGGGCATCCCACTGAAGCTTTCTTT. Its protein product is CASSSGHPTEAFF.

CDR3 amino acids: CAWAVRYTGELFF. The CDR3 region has the DNA TGTGCCTGGGCGGTCCGTTACACCGGGGAGCTGTTTTTT. The rearrangement joins TRBV30 to TRBJ2-2; D uncertain. V lost 5 bases, J lost 3 bases, and 10 bases lay in between. This CDR3 comprises 13 residues. CDR1 is GTSNPN and CDR2 is SVGIG in the germline V gene (reference sequence).

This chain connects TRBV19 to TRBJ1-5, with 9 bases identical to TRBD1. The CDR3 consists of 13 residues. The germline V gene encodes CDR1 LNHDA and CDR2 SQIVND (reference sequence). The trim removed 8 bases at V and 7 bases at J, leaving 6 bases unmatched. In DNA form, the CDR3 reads TGTGCCAGTGAGGGACAGGGTAACCAGCCCCAGCATTTT. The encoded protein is CASEGQGNQPQHF.

The CDR3 bases are TGTGCCAGCAGCCCGGGGGGAGCGGTCAAAGAGACCCAGTACTTC. Protein sequence: CASSPGGAVKETQYF. The chain recombines TRBV7-2 with TRBJ2-5, with 7 nucleotides matching TRBD2. J gave up 3 bases and V 5 bases, and 9 bases lay outside the gene matches. Germline loops: CDR1 SGHTA, CDR2 FQGNSA. The CDR3 is made up of 15 amino acids. The full variable domain, its missing parts supplied by reference TRBV7-2 and TRBJ2-5, is GAGVSQSPSNKVTEKGKDVELRCDPISGHTALYWYRQSLGQGLEFLIYFQGNSAPDKSGLPSDRFSAERTGGSVSTLTIQRTQQEDSAVYLCASSPGGAVKETQYFGPGTRLLVL.

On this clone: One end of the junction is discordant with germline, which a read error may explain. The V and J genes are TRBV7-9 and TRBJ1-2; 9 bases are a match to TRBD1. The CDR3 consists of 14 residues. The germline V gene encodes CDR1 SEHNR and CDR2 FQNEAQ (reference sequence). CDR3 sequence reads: CASNLQGATNGYTF. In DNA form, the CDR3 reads TGTGCCAGCAACTTACAGGGGGCTACGAACGGCTACACCTTC.

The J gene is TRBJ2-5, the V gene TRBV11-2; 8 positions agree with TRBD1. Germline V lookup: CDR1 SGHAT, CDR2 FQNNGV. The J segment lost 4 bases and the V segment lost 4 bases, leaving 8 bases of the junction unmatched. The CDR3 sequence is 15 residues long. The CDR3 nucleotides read TGTGCCAGCAGCTCCACAGGGGGGATCCGAGAGACCCAGTACTTC. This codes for CASSSTGGIRETQYF.

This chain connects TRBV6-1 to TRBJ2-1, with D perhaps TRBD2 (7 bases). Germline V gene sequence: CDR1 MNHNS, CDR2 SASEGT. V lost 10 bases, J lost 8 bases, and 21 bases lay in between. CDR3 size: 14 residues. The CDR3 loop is CATKRGWGGDEQFF. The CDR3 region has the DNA TGTGCCACCAAGAGGGGATGGGGGGGCGATGAGCAGTTCTTC.

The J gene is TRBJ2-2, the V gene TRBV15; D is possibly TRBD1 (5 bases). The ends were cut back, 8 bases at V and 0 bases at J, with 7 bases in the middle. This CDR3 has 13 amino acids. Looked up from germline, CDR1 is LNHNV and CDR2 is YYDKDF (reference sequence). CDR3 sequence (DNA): TGTGCCACCGGGGCTCCGAACACCGGGGAGCTGTTTTTT. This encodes CATGAPNTGELFF.

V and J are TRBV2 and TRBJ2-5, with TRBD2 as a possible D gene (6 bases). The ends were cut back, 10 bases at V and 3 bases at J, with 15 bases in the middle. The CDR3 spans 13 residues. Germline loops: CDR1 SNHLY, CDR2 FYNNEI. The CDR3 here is CATRTGEEETQYF. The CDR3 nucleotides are TGTGCCACTCGGACGGGGGAAGAAGAGACCCAGTACTTC. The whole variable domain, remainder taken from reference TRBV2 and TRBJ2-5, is EPEVTQTPSHQVTQMGQEVILRCVPISNHLYFYWYRQILGQKVEFLVSFYNNEISEKSEIFDDQFSVERPDGSNFTLKIRSTKLEDSAMYFCATRTGEEETQYFGPGTRLLVL.

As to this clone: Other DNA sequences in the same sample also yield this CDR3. CDR3 sequence: CASSETSGGADTQYF. The DNA for the CDR3 is TGTGCCAGCAGTGAGACTAGCGGGGGGGCAGATACGCAGTATTTT. The chain recombines TRBV6-4 with TRBJ2-3, with 14 positions matching TRBD2. The J segment lost 4 bases and the V segment lost 3 bases, leaving 0 bases of the junction unmatched. Germline values: CDR1 MRHNA, CDR2 SNTAGT. The CDR3 sequence is 15 residues long.

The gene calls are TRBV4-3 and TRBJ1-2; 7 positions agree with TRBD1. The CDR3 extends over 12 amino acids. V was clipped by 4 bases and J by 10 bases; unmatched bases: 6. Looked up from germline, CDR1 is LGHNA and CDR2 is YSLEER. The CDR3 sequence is CASSPGQAYYTF. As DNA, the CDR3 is TGCGCCAGCAGCCCAGGACAGGCCTACTACACCTTC.

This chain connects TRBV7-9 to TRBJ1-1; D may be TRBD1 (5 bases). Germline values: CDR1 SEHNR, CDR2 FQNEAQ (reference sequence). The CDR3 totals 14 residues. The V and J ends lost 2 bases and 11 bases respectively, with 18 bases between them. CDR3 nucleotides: TGTGCCAGCAGCTTAAACCGGGACTTGAAGGGGGCTTTCTTT. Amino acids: CASSLNRDLKGAFF.

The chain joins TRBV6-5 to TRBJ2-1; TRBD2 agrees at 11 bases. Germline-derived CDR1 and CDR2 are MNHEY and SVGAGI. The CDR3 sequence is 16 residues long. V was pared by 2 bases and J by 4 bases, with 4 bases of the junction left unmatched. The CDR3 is CASSYAASGGYNEQFF. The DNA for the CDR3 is TGTGCCAGCAGTTACGCCGCTAGCGGGGGGTACAATGAGCAGTTCTTC.

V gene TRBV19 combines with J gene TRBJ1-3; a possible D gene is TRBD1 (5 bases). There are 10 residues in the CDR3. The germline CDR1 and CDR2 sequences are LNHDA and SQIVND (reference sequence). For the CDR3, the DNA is TGTGCGGGGCGGGGAAACACCATATATTTT. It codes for CAGRGNTIYF. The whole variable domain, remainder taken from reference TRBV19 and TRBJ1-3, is DGGITQSPKYLFRKEGQNVTLSCEQNLNHDAMYWYRQDPGQGLRLIYYSQIVNDFQKGDIAEGYSVSREKKESFPLTVTSAQKNPTAFYLCAGRGNTIYFGEGSWLTVV.